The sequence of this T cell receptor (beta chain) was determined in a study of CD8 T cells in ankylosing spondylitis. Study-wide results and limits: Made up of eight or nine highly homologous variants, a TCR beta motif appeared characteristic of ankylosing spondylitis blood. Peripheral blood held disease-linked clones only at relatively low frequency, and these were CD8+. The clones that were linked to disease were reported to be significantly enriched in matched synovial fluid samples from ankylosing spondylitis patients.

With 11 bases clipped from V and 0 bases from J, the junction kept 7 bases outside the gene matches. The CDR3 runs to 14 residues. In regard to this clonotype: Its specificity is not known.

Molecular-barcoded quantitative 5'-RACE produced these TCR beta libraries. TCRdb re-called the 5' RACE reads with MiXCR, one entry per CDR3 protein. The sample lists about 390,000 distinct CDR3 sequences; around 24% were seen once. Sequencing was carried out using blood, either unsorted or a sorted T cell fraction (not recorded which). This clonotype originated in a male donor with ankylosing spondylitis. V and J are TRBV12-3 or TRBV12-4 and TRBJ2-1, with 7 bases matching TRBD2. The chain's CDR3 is CAGRAGSSYNEQFF. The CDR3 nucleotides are TGTGCCGGTCGAGCGGGAAGCTCCTACAATGAGCAGTTCTTC.